This TCR beta chain emerged from a study of graft-versus-host responses after intestinal transplantation. The wider study: Every transplant recipient was induced with anti-thymocyte globulin, then maintained on tacrolimus and steroids for two to four years. The study's findings and limits: The marrow of recipients harbored GvH clones, and ileum or blood showed some of them first. There was an association between peak levels of circulating GvH clones and early post-transplant HvG declines.

A note on this clone: No antigen is known for it.

Data came from immunoSEQ multiplex PCR; TCRdb stores just in-frame clones and leaves some out. The sample records tens of thousands of clones, more than 85% being singletons. The material was unstimulated CD8+ T cells sorted from spleen or lymph node cells, obtained before intestinal transplant. This sequence was found in a human donor who received an intestinal transplant.

In DNA form, the CDR3 reads TGTGCCAGCAGCGTAGCGAGCAGGGGTTACAATGAGCAGTTCTTC. Residues: CASSVASRGYNEQFF. This chain links TRBV9 with TRBJ2-1, with a tentative D call TRBD1 (6 bases). The V gene's germline CDR1 is SGDLS and CDR2 YYNGEE. This CDR3 has 15 amino acids. V shed 0 bases and J shed 4 bases, with 11 bases lying between them.